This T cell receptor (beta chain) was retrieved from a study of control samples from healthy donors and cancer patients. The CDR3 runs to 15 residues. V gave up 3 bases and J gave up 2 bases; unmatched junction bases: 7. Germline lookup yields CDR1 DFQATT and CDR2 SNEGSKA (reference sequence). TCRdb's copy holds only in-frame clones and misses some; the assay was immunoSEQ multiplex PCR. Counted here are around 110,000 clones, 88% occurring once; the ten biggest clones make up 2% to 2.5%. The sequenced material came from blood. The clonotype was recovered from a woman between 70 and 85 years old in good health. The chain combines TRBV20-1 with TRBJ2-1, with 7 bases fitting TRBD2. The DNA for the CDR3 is TGCAGTGCTAGTGAGCCGGGGGGTCCCTACAATGAGCAGTTCTTC. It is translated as CSASEPGGPYNEQFF.